This T cell receptor (beta chain) was captured in a study of technical replicates of blood from several donors. Trimming took off 10 bases at V and 6 bases at J, with 30 bases between the two ends. The CDR3 loop spans 17 amino acids. Germline V gene sequence: CDR1 LNHDA, CDR2 SQIVND (reference sequence). Measured with immunoSEQ multiplex PCR; TCRdb has only the in-frame clones, and not every one. The table lists some 60,000 clones, 91% of them singletons, with approximately 3.9% in the top ten. This chain links TRBV19 with TRBJ1-2, with D unclear. Sequencing input: PBMCs. The receptor was derived from a human donor in good health. Some clones in this sample may be carry-over from other donors' samples. The CDR3 DNA reads TGTGCCACCCAAAAATTACCTTCGGCGGAAAGGCGTAATGGCTACACCTTC. This gives the protein CATQKLPSAERRNGYTF. The whole variable domain, filled in from reference TRBV19 and TRBJ1-2, reads DGGITQSPKYLFRKEGQNVTLSCEQNLNHDAMYWYRQDPGQGLRLIYYSQIVNDFQKGDIAEGYSVSREKKESFPLTVTSAQKNPTAFYLCATQKLPSAERRNGYTFGSGTRLTVV.